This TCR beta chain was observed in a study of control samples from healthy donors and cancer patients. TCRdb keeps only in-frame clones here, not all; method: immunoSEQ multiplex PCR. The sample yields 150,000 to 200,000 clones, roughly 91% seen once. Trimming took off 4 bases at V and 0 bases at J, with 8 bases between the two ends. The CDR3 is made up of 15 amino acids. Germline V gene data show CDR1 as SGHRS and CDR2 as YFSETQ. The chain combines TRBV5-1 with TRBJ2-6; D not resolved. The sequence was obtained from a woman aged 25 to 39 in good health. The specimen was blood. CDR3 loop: CASSRTTSGANVLTF. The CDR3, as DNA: TGCGCCAGCAGCAGAACGACCTCTGGGGCCAACGTCCTGACTTTC.